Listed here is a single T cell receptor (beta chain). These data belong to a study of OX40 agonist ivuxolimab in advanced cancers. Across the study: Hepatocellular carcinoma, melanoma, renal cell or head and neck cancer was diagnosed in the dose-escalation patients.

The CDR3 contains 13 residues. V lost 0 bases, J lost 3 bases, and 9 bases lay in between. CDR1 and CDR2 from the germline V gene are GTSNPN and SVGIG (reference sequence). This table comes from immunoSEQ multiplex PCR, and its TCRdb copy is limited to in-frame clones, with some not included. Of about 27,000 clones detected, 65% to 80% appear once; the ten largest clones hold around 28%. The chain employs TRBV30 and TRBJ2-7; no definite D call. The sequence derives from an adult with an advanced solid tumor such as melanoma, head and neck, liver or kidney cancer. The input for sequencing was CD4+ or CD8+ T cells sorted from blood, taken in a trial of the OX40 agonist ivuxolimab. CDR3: CAWSVGTNYEQYF. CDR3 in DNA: TGTGCCTGGAGTGTAGGTACTAACTACGAGCAGTACTTC.